The 11 T cell receptor beta chains below were found in one sample sequenced in a study of T cell responses to AZD1222 COVID-19 vaccine. TCRdb's copy holds only in-frame clones and misses some; the assay was immunoSEQ multiplex PCR. The repertoire has about 150,000 clones, approximately 90% of them found once; the top ten carry over 3%. This specimen consisted of peripheral blood, obtained 28 days after the second AZD1222 dose. Receptors were obtained from an adult who received the AZD1222 COVID-19 vaccine.

The J gene is TRBJ2-7, the V gene TRBV7-4; D may match TRBD1 or TRBD2 (5 bases each). V was pared by 10 bases and J by 4 bases, with 20 bases between. This CDR3 spans 14 amino acids. From germline, CDR1 is SGHVT and CDR2 SQSDAQ. DNA of the CDR3: TGTGCCATCCTAGACGGGACCTACCCTTACGAGCAGTACTTC. This codes for CAILDGTYPYEQYF. Complete variable domain (other parts from reference TRBV7-4 and TRBJ2-7): GAGVSQSPRYKVAKRGRDVALRCDSISGHVTLYWYRQTLGQGSEVLTYSQSDAQRDKSGRPSGRFSAERPERSVSTLKIQRTEQGDSAVYLCAILDGTYPYEQYFGPGTRLTVT.

This chain uses TRBV5-1 with TRBJ1-2, with 9 positions matching TRBD1. Germline V gene data show CDR1 as SGHRS and CDR2 as YFSETQ. The V gene end was trimmed by 0 bases and the J gene end by 7 bases; junction bases not matched to a gene: 7. The CDR3 covers 15 residues. CDR3 amino acids: CASSLEGQGKTGYTF. In nucleotides, the CDR3 is TGCGCCAGCAGCTTGGAAGGACAGGGGAAGACTGGCTACACCTTC.

V is TRBV7-9 and J is TRBJ1-1; no firm D call. There are 15 residues in the CDR3. Germline loops: CDR1 SEHNR, CDR2 FQNEAQ (reference sequence). V lost 5 bases to trimming and J lost 7 bases, with 20 bases between them. CDR3 nucleotides: TGTGCCAGCAGCCGTATCGGACCAGCTACCGTTGAAGCTTTCTTT. Its translation: CASSRIGPATVEAFF.

The V and J genes are TRBV27 and TRBJ2-1; maybe TRBD1 (6 bases). V was trimmed by 3 bases and J by 8 bases, leaving 17 bases between them. Germline CDR1 MNHEY, CDR2 SMNVEV (reference sequence). The CDR3 sequence is 15 residues long. The CDR3 sequence: CASSLYPQGAHEQFF. The CDR3 DNA reads TGTGCCAGCAGTTTGTACCCACAGGGTGCGCATGAGCAGTTCTTC.

The V call is TRBV12-3 or TRBV12-4, the J call TRBJ1-2; no reliable D call. Trimming took off 5 bases at V and 4 bases at J, with 8 bases between the two ends. The CDR3 runs 12 residues. The CDR3 loop reads CASSTTGYGYTF. The CDR3 region has the DNA TGTGCCAGCAGTACCACCGGCTATGGCTACACCTTC.

The J gene is TRBJ1-2, the V gene TRBV29-1, with 7 bases aligning to TRBD1. V shed 6 bases, J shed 3 bases, and the junction held 7 bases outside the gene matches. CDR1 SQVTM and CDR2 ANQGSEA come from the germline V gene. This CDR3 spans 13 amino acids. CDR3 amino acids: CSVHRGLDYGYTF. The DNA of the CDR3 is TGCAGCGTGCACAGGGGATTAGACTATGGCTACACCTTC.

The chain is built from TRBV11-3 and TRBJ2-7, with TRBD2 matching over 8 bases. CDR3 length: 15 residues. The V gene's germline CDR1 is SGHNT and CDR2 YENEEA. V dropped 5 bases and J dropped 5; count of bases not matched to a gene: 11. For the CDR3, the DNA is TGTGCCAGCAGCCCCCGGTGGACTAGCCTGGACGAGCAGTACTTC. Its protein is CASSPRWTSLDEQYF.

The chain links TRBV4-2 to TRBJ2-7; 8 bases are a match to TRBD1. The V gene end was trimmed by 4 bases and the J gene end by 0 bases; junction bases not matched to a gene: 8. Looked up from germline, CDR1 is LGHNA and CDR2 is YNFKEQ. This CDR3 is built from 16 residues. For the CDR3, the DNA is TGTGCCAGCAGCCCCGGACAGGGAACACTCTCCTACGAGCAGTACTTC. Translating gives CASSPGQGTLSYEQYF.

This clone was found a few times. The chain combines TRBV7-8 with TRBJ2-1; D perhaps matches TRBD1 (5 bases). Deletions cut 5 bases from V and 7 bases from J, with 21 bases between. The CDR3 totals 16 residues. Germline V gives CDR1 SGHVS, CDR2 FQNEAQ. The CDR3 DNA reads TGTGCCAGCAGCCCAAGGGGTAACTCCGACGGGAATGAGCAGTTCTTC. Amino acid sequence: CASSPRGNSDGNEQFF. The variable domain in full, with the rest retrieved from reference TRBV7-8 and TRBJ2-1, is GAGVSQSPRYKVAKRGQDVALRCDPISGHVSLFWYQQALGQGPEFLTYFQNEAQLDKSGLPSDRFFAERPEGSVSTLKIQRTQQEDSAVYLCASSPRGNSDGNEQFFGPGTRLTVL.

V is TRBV21-1 and J is TRBJ2-3; TRBD1, the D gene given by the table, was not confirmed from the DNA. TRBV21-1 is deemed a pseudogene. The CDR3 length is 16 residues. Written as DNA, the CDR3 is TGTGCCAGCAGCATCAGGACAGCCGAATCCACAGATACGCAGTATTTT. Translation: CASSIRTAESTDTQYF.

CDR3 DNA sequence: TGTGCCAGCAAAACCTCGGCTAGCGGGGTCAGGGAGCAGTTCTTC. This sequence encodes CASKTSASGVREQFF. The rearrangement uses TRBV2 and TRBJ2-1; TRBD2 matches 9 bases. The CDR3 has 15 residues. Unmatched junction bases numbered 14, after V lost 7 bases and J lost 10 bases. The germline V gene has CDR1 SNHLY and CDR2 FYNNEI.